Listed below are T cell receptor beta chains from one sample, sequenced in a study of cytomegalovirus exposure and HLA in healthy donors. The protocol was immunoSEQ multiplex PCR, while the TCRdb copy is restricted to in-frame clones and leaves out a portion. Of roughly 90,000 clones listed, 84% are singletons. Sample: PBMCs. The receptors were gathered from a young man in good health and CMV-seronegative. The CDR3 runs from the conserved cysteine through the conserved F or W. Fields, in order: D gene, clone size, J gene, V gene, CDR3 DNA, CDR3 protein. A D gene is named only where the DNA matches it firmly. Size values are once, few and many counts, or a class for expanded clones, and some rows have none.

.	.	TRBJ2-7	TRBV27	TGTGCCAGCACCCCAAGTCGAGGACAGATCGAGCAGTACTTC	CASTPSRGQIEQYF
.	.	TRBJ1-1	TRBV7-8	TGTGCCAGCAGCCGAAAGGAACAGGAACTGAACACTGAAGCTTTCTTT	CASSRKEQELNTEAFF
TRBD1	.	TRBJ1-4	TRBV30	TGTGCCTGGAGTGCCGGGACAGGGGGCGCATACGCTAATGAAAAACTGTTTTTT	CAWSAGTGGAYANEKLFF
TRBD1	few	TRBJ1-4	TRBV28	TGTGCCAGCAGCCCACAGGGGCCGGAAAAACTGTTTTTT	CASSPQGPEKLFF
.	once	TRBJ2-7	TRBV10-3	TGTGCCATCAGACCCACAGGTGGCGAGCAGTACTTC	CAIRPTGGEQYF
.	.	TRBJ1-3	TRBV10-1	TGCGCCAGCAGTGAATCCGGGATCTCTGGAAACACCATATATTTT	CASSESGISGNTIYF
.	once	TRBJ1-3	TRBV15	TGTGCCACCAGCAGAGATCGGGCAGGGCGATCTGGAAACACCATATATTTT	CATSRDRAGRSGNTIYF
TRBD1	.	TRBJ1-1	TRBV28	TGTGCCAGCAGTTTTATGACAGGGGCACGCACTGAAGCTTTCTTT	CASSFMTGARTEAFF
TRBD1	few	TRBJ1-2	TRBV9	TGTGCCAGCAGCGTCGGACAGGCCCGCGATAGTGTTGGCTACACCTTC	CASSVGQARDSVGYTF
.	.	TRBJ1-2	TRBV28	TGTGCCAGCACCGACAGGTCCTATGGCTACACCTTC	CASTDRSYGYTF
.	.	TRBJ1-2	TRBV29-1	TGCAGCGCGGAGACAGGACACCCCTATGGCTACACCTTC	CSAETGHPYGYTF
.	.	TRBJ2-7	TRBV20-1	TGCAGTGGGGGCGGGACCTACGAGCAGTACTTC	CSGGGTYEQYF
.	.	TRBJ2-3	TRBV6-1	TGTGCCAGCGCCGGGGGAGGAACAGATACGCAGTATTTT	CASAGGGTDTQYF
.	.	TRBJ2-7	TRBV7-2	TGTGCCAGCAGCTTAGTTCTAGCTAGTTACGAGCAGTACTTC	CASSLVLASYEQYF
.	.	TRBJ2-1	TRBV27	TGTGCCAGCAGTCACGAGCCCACTAGTTTGCTGCAGTTCTTC	CASSHEPTSLLQFF
.	.	TRBJ2-1	TRBV6-4	TGTGCCAGCAGTGAAAAGGCGGACTACTCAGAACAGTTCTTC	CASSEKADYSEQFF
.	medium-sized	TRBJ1-4	TRBV6-1	TGTGCCAGCAGTGAAGGGGGCAGCCAAGTTGAAAAACTGTTTTTT	CASSEGGSQVEKLFF
TRBD1	.	TRBJ1-1	TRBV28	TGTGCCAGCAGTACAGGGGCCGGGAACACTGAAGCTTTCTTT	CASSTGAGNTEAFF
TRBD1	.	TRBJ1-2	TRBV4-3	TGCGCCAGCAGCCAAGACACCGGGACAGCGGGTGGCTACACCTTC	CASSQDTGTAGGYTF
.	.	TRBJ2-7	TRBV4-1	TGCGCCAGCAGCCAAGGCGGAACGGGCTACGAGCAGTACTTC	CASSQGGTGYEQYF
.	.	TRBJ2-6	TRBV5-6	TGTGCCAGCCGGTTCTCTGGGGCCAACGTCCTGACTTTC	CASRFSGANVLTF
TRBD1	.	TRBJ1-1	TRBV27	TGTGCCAGCAATGCCCGGGACAGGGGTCCCTTCACTGAAGCTTTCTTT	CASNARDRGPFTEAFF
TRBD2	.	TRBJ2-5	TRBV7-2	TGTGCCAGCAGCGGGACTAGCGCCTTGAGGGAGACCCAGTACTTC	CASSGTSALRETQYF
TRBD1	.	TRBJ2-7	TRBV2	TGTGCCAGCCCGGCCGGTTCCCCTGGGGACAGGTTCGAGGAGCAGTACTTC	CASPAGSPGDRFEEQYF
TRBD1	.	TRBJ2-2	TRBV11-3	TGTGCCAGCAGCTTTTCGGGACAGCTTAACACCGGGGAGCTGTTTTTT	CASSFSGQLNTGELFF
.	once	TRBJ2-2	TRBV7-9	TGTGCCAGCAGCTTAGGGGGGACACCCGGGGAGCTGTTTTTT	CASSLGGTPGELFF
.	.	TRBJ1-2	TRBV28	TGTGCCAGCAGTTTCAAGCTTAACTATGGCTACACCTTC	CASSFKLNYGYTF
.	.	TRBJ1-2	TRBV5-1	TGCGCCAGCAGCTTGCGCGTAGACTATGGCTACACCTTC	CASSLRVDYGYTF
.	.	TRBJ2-1	TRBV6-5	TGTGCCAGCAGGGCAGCCATGGGCAGTGAGCAGTTCTTC	CASRAAMGSEQFF
.	.	TRBJ2-7	TRBV9	TGCGCCAGCAGCGTAGCTGACACCTCCTACGAGCAGTACTTC	CASSVADTSYEQYF
.	few	TRBJ2-1	TRBV11-3	TGTGCCAGCAGCTCCAGGGGCCCGGGAAACAATGAGCAGTTCTTC	CASSSRGPGNNEQFF
TRBD1	.	TRBJ1-1	TRBV5-6	TGTGCCAGCAGCATCACGGACAGGGAGGTGCGGGCTTTCTTT	CASSITDREVRAFF
.	.	TRBJ2-3	TRBV5-1	TGCGCCAGCAGCTCGACAGCGGGTACAGATACGCAGTATTTT	CASSSTAGTDTQYF
.	once	TRBJ2-5	TRBV19	TGTGCCAGTCGAGCTCGATGGACGGGGAGAGAGACCCAGTACTTC	CASRARWTGRETQYF
TRBD1	.	TRBJ1-1	TRBV5-4	TGTGCCAGCAGCTTGAGGACAGGGGGATTGGGCACTGAAGCTTTCTTT	CASSLRTGGLGTEAFF
.	.	TRBJ1-1	TRBV28	TGTGCCAGCAGTTTAAGGGGGTGGCTTAGCACTGAAGCTTTCTTT	CASSLRGWLSTEAFF
TRBD1	.	TRBJ2-4	TRBV11-1	TGTGCCAGCAGCTTATTGGAACAGGGGGTCGGCATTCAGTACTTC	CASSLLEQGVGIQYF
TRBD2	.	TRBJ2-7	TRBV6-5	TGTGCCACTTCGGGAGGGGTGCGCTACGAGCAGTACTTC	CATSGGVRYEQYF
.	.	TRBJ1-5	TRBV10-3	TGTGCCATCAGTGTAGGGGAGGTGAGCAATCAGCCCCAGCATTTT	CAISVGEVSNQPQHF
.	.	TRBJ1-1	TRBV2	TGTGCCAGCAGCGCACGGACTGAAGCTTTCTTT	CASSARTEAFF
TRBD2	.	TRBJ2-7	TRBV27	TGTGCCAGCAGTTTAAAGCGGGAGAGCTCCGAGCAGTACTTC	CASSLKRESSEQYF
.	.	TRBJ2-1	TRBV27	TGTGCCAGCAGCCACCCGCGGATACAAGACAATGAGCAGTTCTTC	CASSHPRIQDNEQFF
TRBD2	few	TRBJ2-3	TRBV7-9	TGTGCCAGCAGCTTAAGGGCTGGGACTAGCGGAAAGACAGATACGCAGTATTTT	CASSLRAGTSGKTDTQYF
TRBD2	.	TRBJ2-1	TRBV13	TGTGCCAGCAGTCCTAGCGGGAGGGCCGGGGGTGAGCAGTTCTTC	CASSPSGRAGGEQFF
.	.	TRBJ1-1	TRBV6-5	TGTGCCAGCAGTCGGGGACACCTCGAAGCTTTCTTT	CASSRGHLEAFF
.	medium-sized	TRBJ2-3	TRBV11-2	TGTGCCAGCCGCTTCTGGGGCGGGAATCAAGATACGCAGTATTTT	CASRFWGGNQDTQYF
TRBD1	.	TRBJ2-1	TRBV5-4	TGTGCCAGCATGGACAGGGGCTCCTACAATGAGCAGTTCTTC	CASMDRGSYNEQFF
TRBD1	few	TRBJ1-4	TRBV5-1	TGCGCCAGCAGCATGAGGACAGGGATTGAAAAACTGTTTTTT	CASSMRTGIEKLFF
TRBD1	.	TRBJ1-5	TRBV4-1	TGCGCCAGCAGCTACAAGTTGGAGGGGGCCGATTATCAGCCCCAGCATTTT	CASSYKLEGADYQPQHF
TRBD1	.	TRBJ1-5	TRBV4-2	TGTGCCAGCAGCCAAGCGGACAGGGGGACAGGGCAGCCCCAGCATTTT	CASSQADRGTGQPQHF
TRBD1	.	TRBJ2-1	TRBV19	TGTGCCAGTAAATTGACCAGGGGGTTCGATGAGCAGTTCTTC	CASKLTRGFDEQFF
TRBD2	.	TRBJ2-1	TRBV5-1	TGCGCCAGCAGCTTCACTAGCGGGGCCGTTCTCTCCTACAATGAGCAGTTCTTC	CASSFTSGAVLSYNEQFF
.	.	TRBJ1-1	TRBV5-1	TGCGCCAGCAGCTTGGGAGACAGGCTCCCAGAAGCTTTCTTT	CASSLGDRLPEAFF
.	once	TRBJ2-2	TRBV18	TGTGCCAGCTCAATCGACTATCCCACCGGGGAGCTGTTTTTT	CASSIDYPTGELFF
TRBD2	once	TRBJ2-2	TRBV6-5	TGCGCCAGCAGTTTGACTAGCGGGAGGAGTACCGGGGAGCTGTTTTTT	CASSLTSGRSTGELFF
TRBD2	.	TRBJ2-1	TRBV6-4	TGTGCCAGCAGTGAAAAGGGACTAGACTACAATGAGCAGTTCTTC	CASSEKGLDYNEQFF
.	.	TRBJ1-3	TRBV2	TGTGCCAGCAGTGAGACAGGCCTTAGCTCTGGAAACACCATATATTTT	CASSETGLSSGNTIYF
TRBD1	.	TRBJ1-1	TRBV10-3	TGTGCCATCAGCCGGACAGGGGGGAACACTGAAGCTTTCTTT	CAISRTGGNTEAFF
.	few	TRBJ2-7	TRBV18	TGTGCCAGCTCACCACCGTGGGCCCCCTACGAGCAGTACTTC	CASSPPWAPYEQYF
TRBD1	once	TRBJ2-7	TRBV25-1	TGTGCCAGCAGTGGGACCAACAGGGGCGAGCAGTACTTC	CASSGTNRGEQYF